This T cell receptor (beta chain) originates from a study of T cells in Graves' hyperthyroidism and ophthalmopathy. In its sample, this clonotype was seen many times. Its antigen is as yet unknown. Findings and caveats of the study: Ophthalmopathy and stable hyperthyroidism were separated by a 13 V-J model.

Researchers amplified the TCR beta CDR3 regions from RNA transcripts. When the TCR CDR3 underwent first-round RT-PCR, the HTBI primer set was used. TCRdb reprocessed the multiplex PCR reads with MiXCR, giving one entry per CDR3 protein. Of about 160,000 distinct CDR3 sequences listed, about 9.4% are singletons. V gave up 0 bases and J gave up 2 bases, with 10 bases separating them. This CDR3 has 14 amino acids. Germline V gene sequence: CDR1 GTSNPN, CDR2 SVGIG (reference sequence). First hyperthyroidism diagnosis is when the blood sample was obtained, before any ophthalmopathy symptoms. Sequenced: blood. The TCR sequence derives from a young woman with Graves' hyperthyroidism that later progressed to Graves' ophthalmopathy. V and J are TRBV30 and TRBJ1-2; TRBD1 is a possible D gene (5 bases). For the CDR3, the DNA is TGTGCCTGGAGTGTATCTGGGGGGAACTATGGCTACACCTTC. Translation: CAWSVSGGNYGYTF.